The 24 T cell receptor beta chains given below trace back to one sample, sequenced in a study of cytomegalovirus exposure and HLA in healthy donors. Researchers ran the PCR with 60 Vbeta and 13 Jbeta primers. The table came from immunoSEQ multiplex PCR; TCRdb's copy has only in-frame clones and leaves some out. Of over 150,000 clones listed, about four fifths were seen once; the top ten hold around 9.1%. The sample consisted of PBMCs. The receptors stem from a male donor in good health and CMV-seropositive.

As to this clone: At one of its ends the junction is not consistent with the germline gene, which may arise from a read error. This chain joins TRBV7-7 and TRBJ1-1; 8 bases fit TRBD1. Germline CDR1 is SSHAT and CDR2 is FNYEAQ (reference sequence). CDR3 length equals 13 residues. As DNA, the CDR3 is TGTGCCAGCAGTTTAGGACAGGGCGCTGAAGCTTTCTTT. It is translated as CASSLGQGAEAFF.

This chain connects TRBV7-9 to TRBJ1-4, with D perhaps matching TRBD1 (6 bases). The CDR3 extends over 16 amino acids. Trimming removed 1 base from V and 4 bases from J, with 13 bases in between. Germline V gene lookup returns CDR1 SEHNR and CDR2 FQNEAQ (reference sequence). CDR3 bases: TGTGCCAGCAGCTTAGACGGACAGCCAAGTAATGAAAAACTGTTTTTT. Amino acid sequence: CASSLDGQPSNEKLFF.

The V and J genes are TRBV6-4 and TRBJ2-2; TRBD1 aligns across 8 bases. Germline CDR1 is MRHNA and CDR2 is SNTAGT. The CDR3 has 15 residues. J was trimmed by 4 bases and V by 2 bases; bases with no gene match: 3. The CDR3 bases are TGTGCCAGCAGTGACGGTACAGGGGGCACCGGGGAGCTGTTTTTT. The encoded protein is CASSDGTGGTGELFF.

The chain carries TRBV15 and TRBJ2-7; 8 nucleotides line up with TRBD1. The J segment lost 3 bases and the V segment lost 0 bases, leaving 7 bases of the junction unmatched. Germline V gene lookup returns CDR1 LNHNV and CDR2 YYDKDF (reference sequence). The CDR3 is 16 amino acids. The CDR3 DNA is TGTGCCACCAGCAGAGATACCGGGACAGGCGGCTACGAGCAGTACTTC. Translation: CATSRDTGTGGYEQYF.

The CDR3 nucleotides are TGTGCCAGCAGCCCCAGGACTAGCGGTTACAATGAGCAGTTCTTC. Its protein product is CASSPRTSGYNEQFF. The rearrangement uses TRBV9 and TRBJ2-1; 10 bases line up with TRBD2. The germline V gene encodes CDR1 SGDLS and CDR2 YYNGEE. V was clipped by 4 bases and J by 4 bases; unmatched bases: 5. This CDR3 has 15 amino acids.

This clone was observed a handful of times. V and J are TRBV10-3 and TRBJ1-2, with D perhaps TRBD1 (5 bases). The CDR3 consists of 16 residues. Germline V gene lookup returns CDR1 ENHRY and CDR2 SYGVKD. The V and J ends lost 6 bases and 4 bases respectively, with 21 bases between them. The DNA for the CDR3 is TGTGCCATCAGCCCTCTTACAGGATCCGCAGGCTATGGCTACACCTTC. This encodes CAISPLTGSAGYGYTF.

The rearrangement uses TRBV28 and TRBJ2-3, with 11 bases identical to TRBD2. The ends lost 7 bases at V and 6 bases at J; junction bases unmatched: 12. This CDR3 is built from 16 residues. The germline V gene has CDR1 MDHEN and CDR2 SYDVKM. CDR3 nucleotide sequence: TGTGCCAGCACCGTCCCGGGACTAGCGGAATCGGATACGCAGTATTTT. Protein: CASTVPGLAESDTQYF. Looking up the rest from reference TRBV28 and TRBJ2-3 gives the full variable domain: DVKVTQSSRYLVKRTGEKVFLECVQDMDHENMFWYRQDPGLGLRLIYFSYDVKMKEKGDIPEGYSVSREKKERFSLILESASTNQTSMYLCASTVPGLAESDTQYFGPGTRLTVL.

The rearrangement links TRBV6-1 to TRBJ1-1; TRBD1 is a possible D gene (5 bases). This CDR3 spans 14 amino acids. Germline CDR1 MNHNS, CDR2 SASEGT. Trimming took 6 bases from V and 5 from J, leaving 16 bases between them. This CDR3 is CASRAGWGETEAFF. As DNA, the CDR3 is TGTGCCAGCAGAGCCGGGTGGGGGGAAACTGAAGCTTTCTTT.

The chain joins TRBV7-9 to TRBJ1-1; TRBD1 is a possible D gene (6 bases). V dropped 2 bases and J dropped 0 bases, with 16 bases sitting between them. Germline V gives CDR1 SEHNR, CDR2 FQNEAQ (reference sequence). The CDR3 has 17 amino acids. The CDR3 loop reads CASSLLGGGGMNTEAFF. The DNA of the CDR3 is TGTGCCAGCAGCTTATTGGGAGGGGGGGGTATGAACACTGAAGCTTTCTTT.

The chain links TRBV30 to TRBJ2-5; D is ambiguous. This CDR3 region has 13 residues. V lost 4 bases and J 1 base, leaving 10 bases between the germline ends. CDR1 is GTSNPN, CDR2 SVGIG, per germline (reference sequence). CDR3 sequence reads: CAWNLQSQETQYF. CDR3 sequence (DNA): TGTGCCTGGAATCTACAGTCCCAAGAGACCCAGTACTTC.

This chain connects TRBV7-2 to TRBJ1-5; 7 bases line up with TRBD1. Germline assignment: CDR1 SGHTA and CDR2 FQGNSA. This CDR3 has 13 amino acids. V lost 5 bases to trimming and J lost 15 bases; unmatched junction nucleotides: 13. This chain's CDR3 is CASSRNPGQAAHF. CDR3 sequence (DNA): TGTGCCAGCAGCCGGAACCCCGGACAGGCAGCGCATTTT.

The chain carries TRBV27 and TRBJ1-4; no firm D call. The CDR3 covers 14 residues. Germline CDR1 and CDR2: MNHEY and SMNVEV (reference sequence). The germline V and J ends were trimmed by 3 bases and 4 bases, with 9 bases remaining between them. CDR3: CASSFQRSNEKLFF. The CDR3 DNA reads as TGTGCCAGCAGTTTTCAACGGAGTAATGAAAAACTGTTTTTT.

V gene TRBV23-1 combines with J gene TRBJ1-2; D may be TRBD1 (5 bases). TRBV23-1 is known as an ORF, though its function is uncertain. V was pared by 4 bases and J by 4 bases, with 13 bases between. The CDR3 extends over 14 amino acids. CDR3: CASSRRTFLYGYTF. CDR3 sequence (DNA): TGCGCCAGCAGTCGAAGGACATTCCTCTATGGCTACACCTTC.

V usage is TRBV7-2 and J usage is TRBJ2-1, with 8 positions matching TRBD1. The CDR3 runs to 15 residues. CDR1 and CDR2 from the germline V gene are SGHTA and FQGNSA. V gave up 4 bases and J gave up 3 bases; unmatched junction bases: 5. This CDR3 reads CASSSWTGSYNEQFF. The DNA for the CDR3 is TGTGCCAGCAGCTCGTGGACAGGGAGCTACAATGAGCAGTTCTTC.

This chain uses TRBV18 with TRBJ2-7; no firm D call. Germline V gene data show CDR1 as KGHSH and CDR2 as LQKENI. Trimming took 3 bases from V and 3 from J, leaving 9 bases between them. The CDR3 sequence is 13 residues long. The chain's CDR3 is CASSPAMNYEQYF. DNA of the CDR3: TGTGCCAGCTCACCGGCAATGAACTACGAGCAGTACTTC.

This sequence joins TRBV7-9 and TRBJ1-1; D call uncertain. This CDR3 is built from 13 residues. V was pared by 3 bases and J by 8 bases, with 13 bases between. Germline values: CDR1 SEHNR, CDR2 FQNEAQ (reference sequence). The CDR3 spells CASSFDRGTEAFF. The CDR3 region has the DNA TGTGCCAGCAGCTTTGACCGGGGAACGGAAGCTTTCTTT.

This sequence joins TRBV7-2 and TRBJ1-4; no clear D. This CDR3 is built from 16 residues. Germline-derived CDR1 and CDR2 are SGHTA and FQGNSA. V was trimmed by 1 base and J by 2 bases, leaving 11 bases between them. The CDR3 sequence: CASSLGRGTTNEKLFF. The CDR3 region has the DNA TGTGCCAGCAGCTTAGGGCGGGGAACGACTAATGAAAAACTGTTTTTT.

This clone was recorded once. This rearrangement joins TRBV30 to TRBJ1-2, with 7 bases fitting TRBD1. J lost 4 bases, V lost 4 bases, and 15 bases had no gene match. This CDR3 is built from 16 residues. CDR1 is GTSNPN, CDR2 SVGIG, per germline (reference sequence). The CDR3 bases are TGTGCCTGGACCGGAGGGAGACAGGGATTTTTCTATGGCTACACCTTC. It is translated as CAWTGGRQGFFYGYTF.

This chain links TRBV4-3 with TRBJ1-2; TRBD1 matches at 8 bases. V lost 2 bases to trimming and J lost 4 bases; unmatched junction nucleotides: 6. The CDR3 contains 15 residues. From germline, CDR1 is LGHNA and CDR2 YSLEER. The chain's CDR3 is CASSQSAGGSYGYTF. In DNA, the CDR3 is TGCGCCAGCAGCCAATCCGCAGGGGGCAGCTATGGCTACACCTTC.

As concerns this clone: The junction shows a germline mismatch at one end, possibly a read error. Other DNA sequences within the sample encode an identical CDR3. The chain joins TRBV7-2 to TRBJ2-6, with D perhaps TRBD1 (5 bases). CDR3 length: 16 residues. CDR1 and CDR2 (germline): SGHTA, FQGNSA. The CDR3 DNA follows: TGTGCCAGCACCTTAGGCGGCCTCTCTGGGGCCAACGGCCTGACTTTC. Translating it yields CASTLGGLSGANGLTF. The full variable domain, its missing parts supplied by reference TRBV7-2 and TRBJ2-6, is GAGVSQSPSNKVTEKGKDVELRCDPISGHTALYWYRQSLGQGLEFLIYFQGNSAPDKSGLPSDRFSAERTGGSVSTLTIQRTQQEDSAVYLCASTLGGLSGANGLTFGAGSRLTVL.

The chain couples TRBV28 to TRBJ1-1; 7 nucleotides align to TRBD1. The V gene end was trimmed by 4 bases and the J gene end by 1 base; junction bases not matched to a gene: 3. The CDR3 is made up of 14 amino acids. Germline values: CDR1 MDHEN, CDR2 SYDVKM. CDR3 sequence reads: CASSSSGGNTEAFF. CDR3 DNA sequence: TGTGCCAGCAGTTCCTCAGGGGGGAACACTGAAGCTTTCTTT.

V usage is TRBV6-1 and J usage is TRBJ1-2; D unresolved. Germline CDR1 MNHNS, CDR2 SASEGT. The CDR3 contains 14 residues. V was pared by 1 base and J by 3 bases, with 9 bases between. DNA of the CDR3: TGTGCCAGCAGTGAAGTCAACAGAGACTATGGCTACACCTTC. Its translation is CASSEVNRDYGYTF.

The chain couples TRBV10-1 to TRBJ2-3; 9 bases are a match to TRBD1. In germline, CDR1 is WNHNN, CDR2 SYGVQD (reference sequence). The CDR3 consists of 15 residues. Losses at the gene ends were 6 bases for V and 4 bases for J; bases not matched to a gene: 8. This CDR3 is CASSPGTGLADTQYF. CDR3 nucleotides: TGCGCCAGCAGCCCCGGGACAGGGCTAGCAGATACGCAGTATTTT.

The genes are TRBV29-1 and TRBJ2-6, with 7 bases identical to TRBD1. V was pared by 5 bases and J by 3 bases, with 4 bases of the junction left unmatched. This CDR3 region has 14 residues. Germline loops: CDR1 SQVTM, CDR2 ANQGSEA. This CDR3 is CSVSTGVGANVLTF. In DNA, the CDR3 is TGCAGCGTTTCCACAGGGGTTGGGGCCAACGTCCTGACTTTC.